The clone carrying this T cell receptor beta chain has ten or more counts. The data were taken from a study of T-cell reconstitution after alpha-beta-depleted transplantation in children. The TCRbeta library was prepared with unique molecular identifiers. TCRdb ran MiXCR on the PCR reads and lists one entry per CDR3 protein. The table includes 540,000 or so distinct CDR3 sequences, around 23% detected once. Germline loops: CDR1 LGHNA, CDR2 YSLEER. V gave up 4 bases and J gave up 4 bases, with 13 bases separating them. There are 14 residues in the CDR3. This sequence was found in a boy younger than two who had a stem cell transplant for acute myeloid leukemia, so the T cells may come from the graft donor. The sample in question was PBMCs, mostly from graft donor cells, obtained 360 days after TCRalphabeta/CD19-depleted stem cell transplant. The chain couples TRBV4-3 to TRBJ2-5; D is ambiguous. The CDR3 DNA is TGCGCCAGCAGCCCGCTAGGAAACGGAGAGACCCAGTACTTC. Its protein is CASSPLGNGETQYF.